This TCR beta chain was captured by sequencing in a study of immune evolution from preneoplasia to lung adenocarcinoma. Overall study results and limits: Normal lung had highest clonality; later lesions appeared denser, more diverse. Top clone frequencies peaked in normal lung, apparently declining through invasive adenocarcinoma.

CDR3 length: 16 residues. With V trimmed by 0 bases and J by 0 bases, 3 bases remained unmatched. CDR1 and CDR2 from the germline V gene are SGHNT and YYREEE (reference sequence). This clone was counted a few times. Antigen specificity is unknown. Each case's diagnosis was confirmed by two pathologists on H&E. Nucleic acids came from premalignant or tumor cells enriched by macro-dissection. Using immunoSEQ multiplex PCR, the repertoire was profiled, and TCRdb retains in-frame clones only, with some absent. Here the sample spans tens of thousands of clones, over 75% being singletons. The TCR comes from a person between 55 and 69 years old with lung adenocarcinoma. The J gene is TRBJ2-3, the V gene TRBV5-4; the match to TRBD2 covers 8 bases. Source material: FFPE invasive lung adenocarcinoma tissue. The CDR3 nucleotides are TGTGCCAGCAGCTTGGGGACTAGCAGGAGCACAGATACGCAGTATTTT. Its protein product is CASSLGTSRSTDTQYF.